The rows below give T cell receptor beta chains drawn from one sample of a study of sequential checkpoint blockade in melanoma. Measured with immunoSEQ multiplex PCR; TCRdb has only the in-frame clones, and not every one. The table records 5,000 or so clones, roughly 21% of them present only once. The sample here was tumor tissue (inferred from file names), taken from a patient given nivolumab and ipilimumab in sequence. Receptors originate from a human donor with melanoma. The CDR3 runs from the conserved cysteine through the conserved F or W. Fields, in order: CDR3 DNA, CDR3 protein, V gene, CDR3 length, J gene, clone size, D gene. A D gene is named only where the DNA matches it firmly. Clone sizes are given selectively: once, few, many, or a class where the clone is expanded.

TGCGCCAGCAGCTTGGTTTCAGGCGATGAAAAACTGTTTTTT CASSLVSGDEKLFF TRBV5-1 14 TRBJ1-4 - -
TGCGCCAGCAGCCAAGATAATCGGGAAGAGCAGTACTTC CASSQDNREEQYF TRBV23-1 13 TRBJ2-7 medium-sized -
TGTGCCAGCAGGCGAGCGACAGGGGCCTTCCAAGAGACCCAGTACTTC CASRRATGAFQETQYF TRBV28 16 TRBJ2-5 few TRBD1
TGTGCCAGCAGCCCTACAGGGGGCCTTAACACCGGGGAGCTGTTTTTT CASSPTGGLNTGELFF TRBV11-3 16 TRBJ2-2 few TRBD1
TGTGCCAGCATCCAACAGGGTGGGGTTCTTGAAGCTTTCTTT CASIQQGGVLEAFF TRBV11-3 14 TRBJ1-1 few -
TGTGCCAGCAGCGGGAGAATAGGACTTCCCACAGATACGCAGTATTTT CASSGRIGLPTDTQYF TRBV6-8 16 TRBJ2-3 - -
TGTGCCAGCAGTTTTGACTTTAGAGAGACCCAGTACTTC CASSFDFRETQYF TRBV28 13 TRBJ2-5 - -
TGTGCCAGCAGCCCGGGACTAGCGGGGGTTGATGAGACCCAGTACTTC CASSPGLAGVDETQYF TRBV9 16 TRBJ2-5 many TRBD2
TGTGCCAGCAGCCAAGTTAGGGAACATCAGCCCCAGCATTTT CASSQVREHQPQHF TRBV7-6 14 TRBJ1-5 many -
TGTGCCAGCAGCTTTACTAGCGGGGGAGACAATGAGCAGTTCTTC CASSFTSGGDNEQFF TRBV11-3 15 TRBJ2-1 medium-sized TRBD2
TGTGCCAGCACGGCAGGGGGGCCCGGGGAGCTGTTTTTT CASTAGGPGELFF TRBV28 13 TRBJ2-2 - -
TGTGCCAGCAGCCACAGGGGGCGCGGAACTGAAGCTTTCTTT CASSHRGRGTEAFF TRBV6-8 14 TRBJ1-1 few TRBD1
TGTGCCAGCAAACGGACAGTGCTACTTAATGAAAAACTGTTTTTT CASKRTVLLNEKLFF TRBV28 15 TRBJ1-4 few -
TGTGCCAGCAGCTTTGGAGGCGGGGGTACTGAAGCTTTCTTT CASSFGGGGTEAFF TRBV11-3 14 TRBJ1-1 many -
TGTGCCAGCTCACCACAGACAGGGGGCGCAGCCGAGCAGTACTTC CASSPQTGGAAEQYF TRBV18 15 TRBJ2-7 - TRBD1
TGTGCCTGGAGTGTAGCGGGAGACTTCAATGAGCAGTTCTTC CAWSVAGDFNEQFF TRBV30 14 TRBJ2-1 few TRBD2
TGTGCCAGCAGCCAAGCCATGACAGCCTACGAGCAGTACTTC CASSQAMTAYEQYF TRBV14 14 TRBJ2-7 - -
TGTGCCAGTAGTATGACAGGGGGAAACGAGCAGTACTTC CASSMTGGNEQYF TRBV19 13 TRBJ2-7 - TRBD1
TGTGCCAGCAGTCCCCCTAGCGGGGGAAACTACAATGAGCAGTTCTTC CASSPPSGGNYNEQFF TRBV28 16 TRBJ2-1 few TRBD2
TGTGCCAGCTCACCTTGGCAGGCAAACACTGAAGCTTTCTTT CASSPWQANTEAFF TRBV18 14 TRBJ1-1 - -
TGTGCCAGCAGCTTAGGGACTACGAATCAGCCCCAGCATTTT CASSLGTTNQPQHF TRBV11-3 14 TRBJ1-5 many -
TGCGCCAGCAGCCTGGGACAAGGGTTGCGGACGGTCGGGGAGCTGTTTTTT CASSLGQGLRTVGELFF TRBV4-1 17 TRBJ2-2 medium-sized -
TGTGCCAGCATAGACAGGGGATATAGCAATCAGCCCCAGCATTTT CASIDRGYSNQPQHF TRBV6-8 15 TRBJ1-5 few TRBD1
TGTGCCAGCAGTTACTCTTCCGCCTACGAGCAGTACTTC CASSYSSAYEQYF TRBV6-8 13 TRBJ2-7 medium-sized -
TGTGCCAGCAGCCCGGACAGGTGGAACACTGAAGCTTTCTTT CASSPDRWNTEAFF TRBV11-3 14 TRBJ1-1 many TRBD1
TGTGCCAGCAGCTTAATAGCTCGAGAGACCCAGTACTTC CASSLIARETQYF TRBV7-4 13 TRBJ2-5 many -
TGCGCCAGCAGGGCGACTAGCGGACCCTACGAGCAGTACTTC CASRATSGPYEQYF TRBV10-2 14 TRBJ2-7 - TRBD2
TGTGCCAGCAGCGAGCAGGGGGACAATGAGCAGTTCTTC CASSEQGDNEQFF TRBV9 13 TRBJ2-1 - TRBD1
TGTGCCAGCAGCGTAAAAGGACTAGGGAGTGAGCAGTTCTTC CASSVKGLGSEQFF TRBV9 14 TRBJ2-1 - TRBD2
TGTGCCAGCAGCTTAGTGGGTCAGGCCGAAGCTTTCTTT CASSLVGQAEAFF TRBV7-4 13 TRBJ1-1 many -
TGTGCCAGCAGTTTTCAGACTAGCGGAAATTACAATGAGCAGTTCTTC CASSFQTSGNYNEQFF TRBV6-8 16 TRBJ2-1 few TRBD2
TGTGCCAGCTCACAGGACGGGCCTCGGGGCTACACCTTC CASSQDGPRGYTF TRBV18 13 TRBJ1-2 - -
TGTGCCAGCAGCTTAGGGGGTGGGAATGAGCAGTTCTTC CASSLGGGNEQFF TRBV7-2 13 TRBJ2-1 few -
TGTGCCATCAAGGGGGGTAGCACAGATACGCAGTATTTT CAIKGGSTDTQYF TRBV6-8 13 TRBJ2-3 few -
TGTGCCAGCAGCTGGACTAGCGGGACAGAGACCCAGTACTTC CASSWTSGTETQYF TRBV11-3 14 TRBJ2-5 - TRBD2
TGTGCCAGCAGCAAAGACGCAGGGAGACATGGCTACACCTTC CASSKDAGRHGYTF TRBV11-3 14 TRBJ1-2 few -
TGTGCCAGCAGTGAAGTTGAGCGGGGGCACAACTATGGCTACACCTTC CASSEVERGHNYGYTF TRBV6-1 16 TRBJ1-2 few -
TGCGCCAGCAGCAAGGCAGGGGGGGCCAATAATTCACCCCTCCACTTT CASSKAGGANNSPLHF TRBV5-1 16 TRBJ1-6 - TRBD1
TGTGCCAGCAGAAGGGGGGGCCACACTGAAGCTTTCTTT CASRRGGHTEAFF TRBV7-2 13 TRBJ1-1 - -
TGTGCCAGCAGCCCACAGGGGGGGAACACTGAAGCTTTCTTT CASSPQGGNTEAFF TRBV11-3 14 TRBJ1-1 many TRBD1
TGTGCCAGCAGTGACCTAGCGGGAATCAGAAGCTCCTACAATGAGCAGTTCTTC CASSDLAGIRSSYNEQFF TRBV6-8 18 TRBJ2-1 - TRBD2